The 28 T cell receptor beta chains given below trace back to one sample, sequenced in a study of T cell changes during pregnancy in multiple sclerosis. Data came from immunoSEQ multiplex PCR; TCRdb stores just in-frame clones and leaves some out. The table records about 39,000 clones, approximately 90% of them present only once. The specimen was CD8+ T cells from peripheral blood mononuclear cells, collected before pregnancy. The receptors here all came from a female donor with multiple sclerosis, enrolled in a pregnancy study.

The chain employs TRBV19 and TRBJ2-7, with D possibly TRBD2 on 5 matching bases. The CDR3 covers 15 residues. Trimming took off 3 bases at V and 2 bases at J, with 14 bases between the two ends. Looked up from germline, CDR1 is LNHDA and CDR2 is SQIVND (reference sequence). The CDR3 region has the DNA TGTGCCAGTAGTATCCACGAGGACTCTCCCTACGAGCAGTACTTC. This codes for CASSIHEDSPYEQYF.

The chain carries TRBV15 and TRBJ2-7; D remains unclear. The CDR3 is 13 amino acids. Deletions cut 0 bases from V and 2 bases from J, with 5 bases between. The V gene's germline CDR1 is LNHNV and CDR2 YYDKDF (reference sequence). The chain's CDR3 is CATSREITYEQYF. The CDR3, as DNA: TGTGCCACCAGCAGAGAAATAACCTACGAGCAGTACTTC.

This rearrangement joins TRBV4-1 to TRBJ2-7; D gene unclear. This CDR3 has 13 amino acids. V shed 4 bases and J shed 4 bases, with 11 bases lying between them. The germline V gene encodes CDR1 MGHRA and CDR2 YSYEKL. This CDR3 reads CASSLTLQYEQYF. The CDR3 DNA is TGCGCCAGCAGCCTGACTCTCCAGTACGAGCAGTACTTC.

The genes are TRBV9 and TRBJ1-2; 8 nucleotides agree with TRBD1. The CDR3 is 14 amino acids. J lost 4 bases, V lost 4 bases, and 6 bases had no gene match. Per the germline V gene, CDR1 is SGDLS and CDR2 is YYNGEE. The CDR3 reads CASSLGQGVYGYTF. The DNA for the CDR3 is TGTGCCAGCAGCTTAGGACAGGGAGTCTATGGCTACACCTTC. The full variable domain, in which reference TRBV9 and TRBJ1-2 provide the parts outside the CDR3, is DSGVTQTPKHLITATGQRVTLRCSPRSGDLSVYWYQQSLDQGLQFLIQYYNGEERAKGNILERFSAQQFPDLHSELNLSSLELGDSALYFCASSLGQGVYGYTFGSGTRLTVV.

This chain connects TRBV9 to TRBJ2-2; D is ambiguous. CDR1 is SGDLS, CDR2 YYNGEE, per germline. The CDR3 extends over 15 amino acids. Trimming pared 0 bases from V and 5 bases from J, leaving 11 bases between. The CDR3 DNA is TGTGCCAGCAGCGTAGGTCAGGTGGTAACCGGGGAGCTGTTTTTT. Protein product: CASSVGQVVTGELFF.

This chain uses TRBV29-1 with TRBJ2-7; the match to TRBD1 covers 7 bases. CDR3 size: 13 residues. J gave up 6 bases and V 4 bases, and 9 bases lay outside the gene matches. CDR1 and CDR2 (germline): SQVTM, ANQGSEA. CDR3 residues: CSVAEGARVEQYF. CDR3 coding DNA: TGCAGCGTTGCTGAGGGGGCCCGGGTCGAGCAGTACTTC.

CDR3 amino acids: CASSAPVRDSGNTIYF. CDR3 bases: TGTGCCAGCAGCGCCCCCGTGAGAGACTCTGGAAACACCATATATTTT. The chain has TRBV7-9 and TRBJ1-3; no clear D. Trimming shortened V by 5 bases and J by 0 bases, and 14 bases separated the two germline ends. Germline V gene data show CDR1 as SEHNR and CDR2 as FQNEAQ (reference sequence). This CDR3 has 16 residues.

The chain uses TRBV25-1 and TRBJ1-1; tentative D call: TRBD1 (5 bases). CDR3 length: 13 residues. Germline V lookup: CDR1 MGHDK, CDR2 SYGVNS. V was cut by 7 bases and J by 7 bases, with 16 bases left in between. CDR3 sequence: CASTVTGGVEAFF. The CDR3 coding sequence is TGTGCCAGCACCGTTACTGGGGGGGTTGAAGCTTTCTTT.

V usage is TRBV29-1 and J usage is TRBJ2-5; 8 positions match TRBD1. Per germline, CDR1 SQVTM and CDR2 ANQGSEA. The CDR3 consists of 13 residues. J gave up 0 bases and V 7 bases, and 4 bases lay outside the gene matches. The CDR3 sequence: CSAGQGHQETQYF. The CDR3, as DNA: TGCAGCGCTGGACAGGGACACCAAGAGACCCAGTACTTC. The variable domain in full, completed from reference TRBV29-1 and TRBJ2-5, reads SAVISQKPSRDICQRGTSLTIQCQVDSQVTMMFWYRQQPGQSLTLIATANQGSEATYESGFVIDKFPISRPNLTFSTLTVSNMSPEDSSIYLCSAGQGHQETQYFGPGTRLLVL.

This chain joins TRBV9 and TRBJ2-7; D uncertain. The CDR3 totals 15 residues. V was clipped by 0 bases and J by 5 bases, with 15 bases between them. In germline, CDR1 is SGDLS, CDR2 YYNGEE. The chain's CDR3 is CASSVDYRGRHEQYF. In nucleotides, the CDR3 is TGTGCCAGCAGCGTAGACTACCGCGGCCGCCACGAGCAGTACTTC.

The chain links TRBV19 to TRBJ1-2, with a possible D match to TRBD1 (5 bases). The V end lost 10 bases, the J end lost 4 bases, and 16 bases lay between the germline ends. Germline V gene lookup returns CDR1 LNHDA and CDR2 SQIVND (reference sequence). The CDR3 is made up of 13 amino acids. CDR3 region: CATYPGGSYGYTF. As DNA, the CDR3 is TGTGCCACATACCCGGGGGGTAGCTATGGCTACACCTTC.

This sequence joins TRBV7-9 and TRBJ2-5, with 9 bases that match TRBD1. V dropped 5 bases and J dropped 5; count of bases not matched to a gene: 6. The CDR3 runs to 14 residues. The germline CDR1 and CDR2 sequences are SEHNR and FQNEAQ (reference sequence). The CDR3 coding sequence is TGTGCCAGCAGCCGAACAGGGGGCTGGGAGACCCAGTACTTC. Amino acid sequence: CASSRTGGWETQYF.

The CDR3 here is CASSQDSFKVQGLTYEQYF. The CDR3 DNA is TGCGCCAGCAGCCAAGATTCATTTAAGGTCCAGGGGCTAACCTACGAGCAGTACTTC. This rearrangement joins TRBV4-1 to TRBJ2-7; D may be TRBD1 (6 bases). The CDR3 is made up of 19 amino acids. The V gene lost 0 bases and the J gene lost 2 bases, with 23 bases spanning the gap. Germline CDR1 and CDR2: MGHRA and YSYEKL.

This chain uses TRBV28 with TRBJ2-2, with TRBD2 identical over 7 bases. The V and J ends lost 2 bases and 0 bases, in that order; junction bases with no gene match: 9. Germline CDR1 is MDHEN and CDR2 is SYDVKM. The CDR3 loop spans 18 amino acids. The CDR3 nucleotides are TGTGCCAGCAGTTTAGTAAGGGAGCGGGGCGCGAACACCGGGGAGCTGTTTTTT. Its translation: CASSLVRERGANTGELFF.

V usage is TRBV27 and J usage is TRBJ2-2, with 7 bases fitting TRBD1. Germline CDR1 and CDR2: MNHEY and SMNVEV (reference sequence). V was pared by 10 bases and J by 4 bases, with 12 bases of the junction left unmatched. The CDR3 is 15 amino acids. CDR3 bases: TGTGCCACAGCGAACAGGGGTGGTCGCACCGGGGAGCTGTTTTTT. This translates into CATANRGGRTGELFF.

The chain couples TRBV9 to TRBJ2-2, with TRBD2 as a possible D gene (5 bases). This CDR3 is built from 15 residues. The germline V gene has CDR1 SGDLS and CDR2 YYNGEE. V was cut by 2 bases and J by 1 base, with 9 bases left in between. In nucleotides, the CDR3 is TGTGCCAGCAGCGTCCAACGGGAGAACACCGGGGAGCTGTTTTTT. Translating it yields CASSVQRENTGELFF.

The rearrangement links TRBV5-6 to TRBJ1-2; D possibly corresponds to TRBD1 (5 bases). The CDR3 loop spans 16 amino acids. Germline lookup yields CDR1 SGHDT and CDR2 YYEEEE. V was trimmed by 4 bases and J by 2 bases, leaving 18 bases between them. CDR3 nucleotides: TGTGCCAGCAGCGTAGAGAAGTGGGGCCAGAACTATGGCTACACCTTC. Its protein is CASSVEKWGQNYGYTF. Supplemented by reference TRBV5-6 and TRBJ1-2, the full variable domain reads DAGVTQSPTHLIKTRGQQVTLRCSPKSGHDTVSWYQQALGQGPQFIFQYYEEEERQRGNFPDRFSGHQFPNYSSELNVNALLLGDSALYLCASSVEKWGQNYGYTFGSGTRLTVV.

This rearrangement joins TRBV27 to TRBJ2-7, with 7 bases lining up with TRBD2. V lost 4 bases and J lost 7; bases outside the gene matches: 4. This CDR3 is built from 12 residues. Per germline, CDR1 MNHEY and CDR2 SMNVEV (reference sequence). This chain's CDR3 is CASSSTGGEQYF. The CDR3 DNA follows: TGTGCCAGCAGTTCTACCGGGGGGGAGCAGTACTTC.

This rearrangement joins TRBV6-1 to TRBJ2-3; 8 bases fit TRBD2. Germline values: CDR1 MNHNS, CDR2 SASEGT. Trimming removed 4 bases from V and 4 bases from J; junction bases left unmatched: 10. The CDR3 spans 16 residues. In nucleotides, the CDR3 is TGTGCCAGCAGTGCAGGGAGCGGGAGATCGGCAGATACGCAGTATTTT. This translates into CASSAGSGRSADTQYF.

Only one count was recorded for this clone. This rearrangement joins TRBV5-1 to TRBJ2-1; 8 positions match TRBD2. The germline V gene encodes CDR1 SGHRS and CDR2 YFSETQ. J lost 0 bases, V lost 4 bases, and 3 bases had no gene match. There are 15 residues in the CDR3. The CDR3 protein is CASSLGLDSYNEQFF. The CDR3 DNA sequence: TGCGCCAGCAGCCTGGGACTAGACTCCTACAATGAGCAGTTCTTC.

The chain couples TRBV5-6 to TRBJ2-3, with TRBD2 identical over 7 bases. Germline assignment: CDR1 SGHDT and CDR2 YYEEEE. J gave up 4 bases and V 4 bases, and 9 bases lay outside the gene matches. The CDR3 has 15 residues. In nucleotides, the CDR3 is TGTGCCAGCAGCAGGGGCGGGGGATCCCCAGATACGCAGTATTTT. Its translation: CASSRGGGSPDTQYF.

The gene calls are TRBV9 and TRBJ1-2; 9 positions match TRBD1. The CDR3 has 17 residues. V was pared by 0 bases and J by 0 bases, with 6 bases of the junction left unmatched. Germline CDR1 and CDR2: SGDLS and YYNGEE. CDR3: CASSVGTGGQANYGYTF. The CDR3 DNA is TGTGCCAGCAGCGTAGGAACAGGGGGCCAAGCTAACTATGGCTACACCTTC.

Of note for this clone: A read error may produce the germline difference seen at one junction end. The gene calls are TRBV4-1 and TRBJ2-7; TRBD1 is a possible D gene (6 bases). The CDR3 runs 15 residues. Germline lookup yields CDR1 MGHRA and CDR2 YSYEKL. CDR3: CASSQGPDRSYGQYF. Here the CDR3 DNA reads TGCGCCAGCAGCCAGGGTCCGGACAGATCCTACGGGCAGTACTTC.

CDR3 loop: CASSLRGGSDIQYF. In DNA form, the CDR3 reads TGTGCCAGCAGTCTCAGGGGAGGGAGCGACATTCAGTACTTC. The chain recombines TRBV6-1 with TRBJ2-4; D is perhaps TRBD2 (7 bases). The V end was cut by 5 bases, the J end by 8 bases, with 16 bases between. Germline CDR1 and CDR2: MNHNS and SASEGT. The CDR3 loop spans 14 amino acids.

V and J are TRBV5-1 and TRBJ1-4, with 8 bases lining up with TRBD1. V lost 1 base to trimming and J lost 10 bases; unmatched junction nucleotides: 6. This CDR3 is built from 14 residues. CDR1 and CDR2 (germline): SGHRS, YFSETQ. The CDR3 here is CASSLWDRTGKLFF. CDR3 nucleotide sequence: TGCGCCAGCAGCTTGTGGGACAGGACGGGAAAACTGTTTTTT.

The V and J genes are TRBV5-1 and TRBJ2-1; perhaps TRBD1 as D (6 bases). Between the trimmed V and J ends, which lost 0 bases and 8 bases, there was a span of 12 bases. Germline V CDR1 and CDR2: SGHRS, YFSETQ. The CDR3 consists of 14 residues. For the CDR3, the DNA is TGCGCCAGCAGCTTGGTGGGGGCGCGGGATGAGCAGTTCTTC. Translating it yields CASSLVGARDEQFF. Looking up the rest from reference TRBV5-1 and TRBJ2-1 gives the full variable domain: KAGVTQTPRYLIKTRGQQVTLSCSPISGHRSVSWYQQTPGQGLQFLFEYFSETQRNKGNFPGRFSGRQFSNSRSEMNVSTLELGDSALYLCASSLVGARDEQFFGPGTRLTVL.

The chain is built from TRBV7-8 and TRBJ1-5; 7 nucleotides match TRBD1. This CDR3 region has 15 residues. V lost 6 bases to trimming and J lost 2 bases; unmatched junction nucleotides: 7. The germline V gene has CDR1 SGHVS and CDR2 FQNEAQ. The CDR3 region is CASSQGGSRNQPQHF. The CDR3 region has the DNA TGTGCCAGCAGTCAAGGGGGCTCGCGCAATCAGCCCCAGCATTTT.

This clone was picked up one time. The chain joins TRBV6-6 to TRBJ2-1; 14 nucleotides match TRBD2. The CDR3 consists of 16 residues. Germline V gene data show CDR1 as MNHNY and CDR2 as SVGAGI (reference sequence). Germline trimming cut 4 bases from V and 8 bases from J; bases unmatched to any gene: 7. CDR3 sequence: CASSSLTSGGADEQFF. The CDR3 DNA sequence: TGTGCCAGCAGTTCCTTGACTAGCGGGGGGGCCGATGAGCAGTTCTTC.